Below are 8 T cell receptor beta chains sequenced from a single sample in a study of cytomegalovirus exposure and HLA in healthy donors. The assay was immunoSEQ multiplex PCR, and TCRdb's table has in-frame clones only and misses some. The sample yields under 350,000 clones, 80% to 90% seen once. Sequenced: PBMCs. Receptor source: a woman between 18 and 29 years old in good health and CMV-seronegative.

The chain has TRBV5-5 and TRBJ1-4, with D maybe TRBD1 (6 bases). The CDR3 runs to 15 residues. Trimming left V 3 bases short and J 3 bases short, with 12 bases between. Germline-derived CDR1 and CDR2 are SGHKS and YYEKEE (reference sequence). Here the CDR3 reads CASSSLSGANEKLFF. The CDR3 DNA reads TGTGCCAGCAGCTCCCTTTCAGGGGCTAATGAAAAACTGTTTTTT.

This clone was counted once. V usage is TRBV7-9 and J usage is TRBJ1-1; maybe TRBD1 (5 bases). Germline CDR1 reads SEHNR; CDR2 reads FQNEAQ (reference sequence). CDR3 length: 13 amino acids. The germline V and J ends were trimmed by 5 bases and 4 bases, with 11 bases remaining between them. CDR3 in amino acids: CASSPGQGTEAFF. CDR3 nucleotide sequence: TGTGCCAGCAGCCCAGGGCAGGGCACTGAAGCTTTCTTT.

This clone appeared a few times. This chain joins TRBV7-8 and TRBJ1-5, with 8 positions matching TRBD1. This CDR3 is built from 16 residues. Germline V gene data show CDR1 as SGHVS and CDR2 as FQNEAQ. With 1 base clipped from V and 6 bases from J, the junction kept 8 bases outside the gene matches. The CDR3: CASSLGAGGRTQPQHF. The DNA of the CDR3 is TGTGCCAGCAGCTTAGGGGCAGGGGGCAGAACTCAGCCCCAGCATTTT.

This clone was seen only once. The rearrangement joins TRBV6-5 to TRBJ1-1, with a weak D call TRBD1 (6 bases). The CDR3 is made up of 14 amino acids. With 7 bases removed from V and 6 bases from J, the gap between germline ends came to 18 bases. Germline V gene lookup returns CDR1 MNHEY and CDR2 SVGAGI. Written as DNA, the CDR3 is TGTGCCAGCACCTCCAGGGGCCTAGGGGCTGAAGCTTTCTTT. This sequence encodes CASTSRGLGAEAFF.

This sequence joins TRBV7-2 and TRBJ1-4; TRBD1 might be the D (5 bases). CDR1 is SGHTA, CDR2 FQGNSA, per germline. This CDR3 has 15 amino acids. Trimming removed 0 bases at V and 7 bases at J, with 12 bases between. In DNA, the CDR3 is TGTGCCAGCAGCTTAGCAGGCAGGGAGGGTGAAAAACTGTTTTTT. Translation gives CASSLAGREGEKLFF.

The chain recombines TRBV5-6 with TRBJ2-1, with 8 bases that match TRBD1. Trimming at V came to 3 bases and at J to 4 bases, leaving 9 bases not matched to a gene. This CDR3 has 16 amino acids. Germline loops: CDR1 SGHDT, CDR2 YYEEEE. The CDR3 DNA sequence: TGTGCCAGCAGCTGGGGTGCGACAGGGGAGTACAATGAGCAGTTCTTC. Translation gives CASSWGATGEYNEQFF.

In this sample, this clone turned up once. This rearrangement joins TRBV9 to TRBJ2-1, with TRBD2 matching 11 bases. Germline loops: CDR1 SGDLS, CDR2 YYNGEE. The CDR3 has 14 amino acids. V was clipped by 4 bases and J by 6 bases; unmatched bases: 3. The CDR3 DNA follows: TGTGCCAGCAGCCTTAGCGGGAGGGGCAATGAGCAGTTCTTC. Translation gives CASSLSGRGNEQFF. Filled out from reference TRBV9 and TRBJ2-1, the complete variable domain reads DSGVTQTPKHLITATGQRVTLRCSPRSGDLSVYWYQQSLDQGLQFLIQYYNGEERAKGNILERFSAQQFPDLHSELNLSSLELGDSALYFCASSLSGRGNEQFFGPGTRLTVL.

The J gene is TRBJ2-7, the V gene TRBV20-1; no firm D call. This CDR3 has 11 residues. Trimming removed 3 bases from V and 3 bases from J, with 6 bases in between. Germline values: CDR1 DFQATT, CDR2 SNEGSKA (reference sequence). The CDR3 sequence is CSASKSYEQYF. The CDR3 nucleotides read TGCAGTGCTAGTAAGAGCTACGAGCAGTACTTC.